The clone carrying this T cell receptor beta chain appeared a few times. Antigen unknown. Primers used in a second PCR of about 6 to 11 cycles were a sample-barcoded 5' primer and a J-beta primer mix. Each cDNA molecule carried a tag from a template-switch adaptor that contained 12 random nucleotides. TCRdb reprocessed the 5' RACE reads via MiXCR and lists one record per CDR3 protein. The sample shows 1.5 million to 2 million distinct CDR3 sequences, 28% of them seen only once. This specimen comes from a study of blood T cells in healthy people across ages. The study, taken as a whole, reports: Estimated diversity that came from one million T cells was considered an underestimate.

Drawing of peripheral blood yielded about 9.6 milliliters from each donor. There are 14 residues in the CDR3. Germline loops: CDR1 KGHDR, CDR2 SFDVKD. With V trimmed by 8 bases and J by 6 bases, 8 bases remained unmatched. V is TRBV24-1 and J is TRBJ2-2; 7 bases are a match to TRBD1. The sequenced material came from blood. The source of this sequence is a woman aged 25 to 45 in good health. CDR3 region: CATMGTEGPGELFF. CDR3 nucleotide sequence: TGTGCCACCATGGGGACAGAGGGTCCCGGGGAGCTGTTTTTT.